This entry lists 8 T cell receptor beta chains sequenced from one sample in a study of T-cell memory formation after mild COVID-19. TCRdb re-analysed the 5' RACE reads in MiXCR, keeping a single row per CDR3 protein. The sample consists of 380,000 or so distinct CDR3 sequences, roughly an eighth of them appearing once. Sequenced: PBMCs or a T cell subset sorted from them (not recorded which). Source of these receptors: a man between 18 and 35 years old who had mild COVID-19 (a few samples of this study predate the infection). Cell type and time point are not known.

In this sample, this clonotype turned up a few times. This sequence joins TRBV30 and TRBJ2-3, with TRBD2 identical over 9 bases. Germline V gene data show CDR1 as GTSNPN and CDR2 as SVGIG (reference sequence). The J segment lost 5 bases and the V segment lost 2 bases, leaving 5 bases of the junction unmatched. The CDR3 runs 14 residues. This chain's CDR3 is CAWSLSGGRDTQYF. The CDR3 DNA sequence: TGTGCCTGGAGTCTTAGCGGGGGTAGAGATACGCAGTATTTT.

This clonotype was seen only a few times. V gene TRBV10-3 combines with J gene TRBJ1-5; tentative D call: TRBD1 (5 bases). Germline assignment: CDR1 ENHRY and CDR2 SYGVKD. CDR3 length equals 13 residues. Between the trimmed V and J ends, which lost 3 bases and 7 bases, there was a span of 10 bases. The CDR3 bases are TGTGCCATCAGTGAAGGGGACGGGCAGCCCCAGCATTTT. This encodes CAISEGDGQPQHF.

The sample holds a few counts of this clonotype. The chain is built from TRBV12-3 or TRBV12-4 and TRBJ2-6; D is ambiguous. Trimming left V 4 bases short and J 4 bases short, with 5 bases between. This CDR3 contains 13 residues. CDR3 loop: CASSYLGANVLTF. In nucleotides, the CDR3 is TGTGCCAGCAGTTATCTCGGGGCCAACGTCCTGACTTTC.

The genes are TRBV6-6 and TRBJ2-1; maybe TRBD2 (7 bases). The germline V gene has CDR1 MNHNY and CDR2 SVGAGI (reference sequence). The CDR3 sequence is 15 residues long. The V end lost 8 bases, the J end lost 6 bases, and 20 bases lay between the germline ends. The CDR3 loop reads CASGNRGGLGNEQFF. CDR3 in DNA: TGTGCCAGCGGAAATAGGGGGGGCCTTGGCAATGAGCAGTTCTTC.

This chain links TRBV12-3 or TRBV12-4 with TRBJ2-3, with 8 positions matching TRBD1. V shed 5 bases, J shed 1 base, and the junction held 17 bases outside the gene matches. The CDR3 covers 19 residues. In nucleotides, the CDR3 is TGTGCCAGCAGTCCCATCCAGGGGGCGAGGAGTGTGGGCACAGATACGCAGTATTTT. Its protein product is CASSPIQGARSVGTDTQYF.

This clonotype has just a few counts. This chain links TRBV7-9 with TRBJ2-1; possibly TRBD2 for D (5 bases). The CDR3 spans 17 residues. V was clipped by 5 bases and J by 0 bases, with 17 bases between them. Germline assignment: CDR1 SEHNR and CDR2 FQNEAQ (reference sequence). This chain's CDR3 is CASSERGTGYSYNEQFF. In DNA form, the CDR3 reads TGTGCCAGCAGCGAGCGCGGAACGGGGTACTCCTACAATGAGCAGTTCTTC.

This clonotype was counted only a few times. This chain links TRBV20-1 with TRBJ1-1, with D possibly being TRBD1 (5 bases). The V gene's germline CDR1 is DFQATT and CDR2 SNEGSKA (reference sequence). The CDR3 is made up of 14 amino acids. Trimming took off 2 bases at V and 2 bases at J, with 12 bases between the two ends. The CDR3 region is CSARRGVYNTEAFF. The CDR3, as DNA: TGCAGTGCTAGACGGGGCGTTTATAACACTGAAGCTTTCTTT.

This chain connects TRBV12-3 or TRBV12-4 to TRBJ2-1; 11 bases match TRBD2. Germline trimming cut 3 bases from V and 15 bases from J; bases unmatched to any gene: 7. The CDR3 length is 13 residues. CDR3 in DNA: TGTGCCAGCAGTTTGGTTAGCGGGGGGGCCCTGTTCTTC. Its translation: CASSLVSGGALFF.